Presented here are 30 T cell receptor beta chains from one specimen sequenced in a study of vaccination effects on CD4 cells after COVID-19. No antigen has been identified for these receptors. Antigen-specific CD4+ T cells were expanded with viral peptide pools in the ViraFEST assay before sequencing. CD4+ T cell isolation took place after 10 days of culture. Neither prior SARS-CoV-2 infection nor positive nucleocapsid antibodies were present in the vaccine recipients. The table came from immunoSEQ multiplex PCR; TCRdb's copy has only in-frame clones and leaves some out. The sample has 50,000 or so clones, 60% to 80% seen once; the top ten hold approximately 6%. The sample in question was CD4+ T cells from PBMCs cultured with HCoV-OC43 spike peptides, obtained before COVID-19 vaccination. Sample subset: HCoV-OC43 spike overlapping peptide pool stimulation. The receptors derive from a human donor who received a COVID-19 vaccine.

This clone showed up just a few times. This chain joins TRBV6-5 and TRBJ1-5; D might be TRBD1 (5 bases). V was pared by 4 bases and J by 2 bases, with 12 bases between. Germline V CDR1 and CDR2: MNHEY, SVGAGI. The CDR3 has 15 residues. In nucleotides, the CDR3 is TGTGCCAGCAGTTTGTCAGGGATGGGCAATCAGCCCCAGCATTTT. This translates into CASSLSGMGNQPQHF.

The CDR3 DNA reads TGTGCCAGCACCTCATCAGGGCCCCCCGGGGAGCTGTTTTTT. It specifies CASTSSGPPGELFF. V and J are TRBV28 and TRBJ2-2; D may be TRBD1 (5 bases). V was trimmed by 7 bases and J by 6 bases, leaving 15 bases between them. The CDR3 is made up of 14 amino acids. Germline V gives CDR1 MDHEN, CDR2 SYDVKM.

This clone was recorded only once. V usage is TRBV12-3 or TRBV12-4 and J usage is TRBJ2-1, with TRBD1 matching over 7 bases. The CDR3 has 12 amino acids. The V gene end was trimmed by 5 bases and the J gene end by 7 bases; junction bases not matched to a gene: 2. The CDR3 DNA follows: TGTGCCAGCAGTCGGGACAGAAATGAGCAGTTCTTC. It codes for CASSRDRNEQFF.

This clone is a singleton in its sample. The CDR3 bases are TGTGCCAGCAGCTCTAGGACAGGGCCAGATACGCAGTATTTT. Residues: CASSSRTGPDTQYF. The chain links TRBV5-4 to TRBJ2-3; 8 bases agree with TRBD1. Germline V gives CDR1 SGHNT, CDR2 YYREEE (reference sequence). This CDR3 is 14 amino acids long. The V gene end was trimmed by 3 bases and the J gene end by 4 bases; junction bases not matched to a gene: 4.

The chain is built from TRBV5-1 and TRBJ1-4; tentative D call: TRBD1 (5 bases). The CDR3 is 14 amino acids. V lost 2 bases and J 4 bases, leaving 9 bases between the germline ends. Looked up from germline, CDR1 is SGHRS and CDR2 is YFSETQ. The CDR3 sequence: CASSFGAGNEKLFF. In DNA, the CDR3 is TGCGCCAGCAGCTTTGGGGCGGGTAATGAAAAACTGTTTTTT.

The CDR3 coding sequence is TGTGCCACCAGTGATTTAAGGACGGGGGGACGAGCTTTCTTT. Its translation is CATSDLRTGGRAFF. This chain uses TRBV24-1 with TRBJ1-1, with D possibly matching TRBD1 (5 bases). Germline-derived CDR1 and CDR2 are KGHDR and SFDVKD. V dropped 1 base and J dropped 10 bases, with 15 bases sitting between them. CDR3 length: 14 residues.

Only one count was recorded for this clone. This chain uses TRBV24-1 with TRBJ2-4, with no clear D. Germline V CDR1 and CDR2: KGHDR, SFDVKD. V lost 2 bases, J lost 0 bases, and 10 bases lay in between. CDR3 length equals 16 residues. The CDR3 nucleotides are TGTGCCACCAGTGATTCGACGGCTTCAGCCAAAAACATTCAGTACTTC. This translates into CATSDSTASAKNIQYF.

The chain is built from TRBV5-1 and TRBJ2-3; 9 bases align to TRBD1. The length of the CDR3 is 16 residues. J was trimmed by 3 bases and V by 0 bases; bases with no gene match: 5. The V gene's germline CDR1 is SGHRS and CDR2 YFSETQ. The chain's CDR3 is CASSLAGTGRTDTQYF. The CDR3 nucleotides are TGCGCCAGCAGCTTGGCCGGGACAGGGCGTACAGATACGCAGTATTTT.

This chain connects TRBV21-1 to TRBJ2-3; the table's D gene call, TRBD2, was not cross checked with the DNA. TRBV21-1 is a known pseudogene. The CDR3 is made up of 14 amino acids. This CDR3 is CARGIGGTTDTQYF. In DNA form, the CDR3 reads TGTGCCAGGGGAATCGGGGGAACCACAGATACGCAGTATTTT.

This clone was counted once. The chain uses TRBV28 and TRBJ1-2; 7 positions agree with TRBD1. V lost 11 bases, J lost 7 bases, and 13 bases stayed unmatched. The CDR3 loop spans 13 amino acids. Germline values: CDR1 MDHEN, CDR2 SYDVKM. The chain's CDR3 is CAGGEVTGVGYTF. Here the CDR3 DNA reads TGTGCCGGCGGAGAAGTAACAGGGGTTGGCTACACCTTC.

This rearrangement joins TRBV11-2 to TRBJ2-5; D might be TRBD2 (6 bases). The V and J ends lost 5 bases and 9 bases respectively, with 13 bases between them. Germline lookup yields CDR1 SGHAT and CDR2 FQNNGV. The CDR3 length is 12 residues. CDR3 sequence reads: CASSSTSKAQYF. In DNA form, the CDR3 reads TGTGCCAGCAGCAGCACTAGCAAGGCCCAGTACTTC.

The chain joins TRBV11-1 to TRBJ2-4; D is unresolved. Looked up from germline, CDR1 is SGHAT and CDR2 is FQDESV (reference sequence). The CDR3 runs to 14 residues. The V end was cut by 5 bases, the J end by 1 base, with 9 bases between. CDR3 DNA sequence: TGTGCCAGCAGCCCCAGTGGGGCCAAAAACATTCAGTACTTC. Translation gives CASSPSGAKNIQYF. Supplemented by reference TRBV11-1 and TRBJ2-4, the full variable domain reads EAEVAQSPRYKITEKSQAVAFWCDPISGHATLYWYRQILGQGPELLVQFQDESVVDDSQLPKDRFSAERLKGVDSTLKIQPAELGDSAMYLCASSPSGAKNIQYFGAGTRLSVL.

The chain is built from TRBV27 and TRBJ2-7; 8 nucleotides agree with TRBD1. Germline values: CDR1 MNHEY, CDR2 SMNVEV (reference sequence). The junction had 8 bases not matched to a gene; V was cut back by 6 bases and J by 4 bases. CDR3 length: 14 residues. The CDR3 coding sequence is TGTGCCAGCAGCACAGGGGGATCTACTTACGAGCAGTACGTC. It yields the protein CASSTGGSTYEQYV.

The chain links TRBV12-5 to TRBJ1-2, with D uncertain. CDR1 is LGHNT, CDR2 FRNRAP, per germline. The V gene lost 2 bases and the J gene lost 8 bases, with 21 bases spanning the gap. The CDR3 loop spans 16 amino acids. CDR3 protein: CASGLPPMEIIEGYTF. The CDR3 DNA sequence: TGTGCTAGTGGTTTGCCCCCAATGGAAATTATAGAGGGCTACACCTTC.

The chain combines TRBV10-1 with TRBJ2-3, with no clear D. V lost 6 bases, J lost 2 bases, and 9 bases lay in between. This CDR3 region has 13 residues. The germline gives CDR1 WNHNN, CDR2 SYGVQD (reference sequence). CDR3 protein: CASSGPVTDTQYF. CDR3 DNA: TGCGCCAGCAGCGGGCCGGTCACAGATACGCAGTATTTT.

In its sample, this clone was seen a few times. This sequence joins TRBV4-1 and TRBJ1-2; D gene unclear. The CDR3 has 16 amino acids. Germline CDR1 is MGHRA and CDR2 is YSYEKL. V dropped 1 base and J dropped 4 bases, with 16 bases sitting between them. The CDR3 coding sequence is TGCGCCAGCAGCCAAGTGGGCGTTAAACTCGGCTATGGCTACACCTTC. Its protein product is CASSQVGVKLGYGYTF.

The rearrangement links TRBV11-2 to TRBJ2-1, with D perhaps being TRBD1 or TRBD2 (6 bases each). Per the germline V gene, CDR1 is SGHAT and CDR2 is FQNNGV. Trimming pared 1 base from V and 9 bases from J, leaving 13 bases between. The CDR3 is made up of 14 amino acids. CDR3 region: CASSLGGAEGEQFF. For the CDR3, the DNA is TGTGCCAGCAGCTTAGGGGGGGCAGAAGGTGAGCAGTTCTTC.

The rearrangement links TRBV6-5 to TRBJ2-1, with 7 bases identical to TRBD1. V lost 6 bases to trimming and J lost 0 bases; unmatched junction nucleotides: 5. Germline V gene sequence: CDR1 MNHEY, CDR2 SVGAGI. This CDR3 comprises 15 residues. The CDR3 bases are TGTGCCAGCAGACCCGACAGGGCCTCCTACAATGAGCAGTTCTTC. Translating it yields CASRPDRASYNEQFF.

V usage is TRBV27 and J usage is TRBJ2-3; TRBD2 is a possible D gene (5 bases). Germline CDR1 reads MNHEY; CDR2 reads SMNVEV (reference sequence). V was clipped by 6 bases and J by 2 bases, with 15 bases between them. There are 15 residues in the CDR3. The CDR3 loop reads CASSPLGSYTDTQYF. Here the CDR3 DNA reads TGTGCCAGCAGCCCCTTGGGGAGCTACACAGATACGCAGTATTTT.

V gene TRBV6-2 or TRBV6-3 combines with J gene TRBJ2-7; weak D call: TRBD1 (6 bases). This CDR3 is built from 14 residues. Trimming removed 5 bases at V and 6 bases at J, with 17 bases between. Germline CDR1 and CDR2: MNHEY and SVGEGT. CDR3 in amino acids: CASSQTTGSGEQYV. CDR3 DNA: TGTGCCAGCAGTCAAACTACAGGGTCGGGCGAGCAGTACGTC.

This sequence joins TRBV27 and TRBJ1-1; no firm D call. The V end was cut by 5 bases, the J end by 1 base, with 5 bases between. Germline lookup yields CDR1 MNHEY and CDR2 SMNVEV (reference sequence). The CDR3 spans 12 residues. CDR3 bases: TGTGCCAGCAGTCGCAGGAACACTGAAGCTTTCTTT. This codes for CASSRRNTEAFF.

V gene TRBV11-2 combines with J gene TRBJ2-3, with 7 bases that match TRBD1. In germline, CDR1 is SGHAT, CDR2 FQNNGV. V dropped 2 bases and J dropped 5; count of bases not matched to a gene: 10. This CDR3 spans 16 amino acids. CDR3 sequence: CASSLRGPLLGDTQYF. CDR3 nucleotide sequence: TGTGCCAGCAGCTTAAGGGGGCCACTCCTAGGAGATACGCAGTATTTT.

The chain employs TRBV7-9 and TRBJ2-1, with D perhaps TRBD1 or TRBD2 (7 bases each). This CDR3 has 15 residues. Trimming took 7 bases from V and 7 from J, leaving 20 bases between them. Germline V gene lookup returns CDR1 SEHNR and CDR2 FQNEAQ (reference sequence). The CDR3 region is CASNRQGGLRNEQFF. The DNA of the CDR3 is TGTGCCAGCAATCGACAGGGAGGGTTGCGGAATGAGCAGTTCTTC.

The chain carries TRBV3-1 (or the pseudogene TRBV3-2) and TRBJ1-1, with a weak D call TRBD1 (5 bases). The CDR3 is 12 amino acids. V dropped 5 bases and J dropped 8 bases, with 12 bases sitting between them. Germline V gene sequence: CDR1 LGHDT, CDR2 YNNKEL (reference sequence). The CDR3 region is CASSNGQGEAFF. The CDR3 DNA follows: TGTGCCAGCAGCAACGGGCAGGGCGAAGCTTTCTTT.

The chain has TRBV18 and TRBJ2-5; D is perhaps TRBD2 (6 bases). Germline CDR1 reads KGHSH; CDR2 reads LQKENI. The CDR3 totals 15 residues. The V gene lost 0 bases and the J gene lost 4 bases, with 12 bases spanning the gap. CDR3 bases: TGTGCCAGCTCACCACCACCGGGAGCCAGAGAGACCCAGTACTTC. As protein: CASSPPPGARETQYF.

The CDR3 DNA follows: TGTGCCACCAGTGGCCCCTATTACAATGAGCAGTTCTTC. Protein product: CATSGPYYNEQFF. The rearrangement links TRBV24-1 to TRBJ2-1; no clear D. Trimming took 5 bases from V and 4 from J, leaving 8 bases between them. CDR3 length equals 13 residues. CDR1 and CDR2 from the germline V gene are KGHDR and SFDVKD.

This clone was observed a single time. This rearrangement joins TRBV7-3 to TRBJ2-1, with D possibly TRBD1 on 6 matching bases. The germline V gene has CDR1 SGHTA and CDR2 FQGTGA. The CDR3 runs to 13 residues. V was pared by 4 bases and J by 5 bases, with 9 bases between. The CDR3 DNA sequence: TGTGCCAGCAGCTCGGACAGCCACAATGAGCAGTTCTTC. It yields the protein CASSSDSHNEQFF.

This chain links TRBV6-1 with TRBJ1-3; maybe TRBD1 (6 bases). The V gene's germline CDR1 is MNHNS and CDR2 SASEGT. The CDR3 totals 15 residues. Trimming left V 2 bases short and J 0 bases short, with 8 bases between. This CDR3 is CASSERGGSGNTIYF. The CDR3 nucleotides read TGTGCCAGCAGTGAAAGGGGGGGCTCTGGAAACACCATATATTTT.

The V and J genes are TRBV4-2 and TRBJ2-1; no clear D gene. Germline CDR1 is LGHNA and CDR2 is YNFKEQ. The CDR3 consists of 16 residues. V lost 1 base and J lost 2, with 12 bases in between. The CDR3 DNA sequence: TGTGCCAGCAGCCAAGGCAGTTTGCACCCCTACAATGAGCAGTTCTTC. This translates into CASSQGSLHPYNEQFF.

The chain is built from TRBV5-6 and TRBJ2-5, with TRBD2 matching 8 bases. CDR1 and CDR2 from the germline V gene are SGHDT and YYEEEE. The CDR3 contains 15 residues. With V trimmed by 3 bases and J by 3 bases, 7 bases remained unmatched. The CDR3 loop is CASSSGSGAKETQYF. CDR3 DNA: TGTGCCAGCAGCTCTGGTAGCGGGGCTAAAGAGACCCAGTACTTC. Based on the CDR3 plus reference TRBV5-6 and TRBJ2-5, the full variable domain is DAGVTQSPTHLIKTRGQQVTLRCSPKSGHDTVSWYQQALGQGPQFIFQYYEEEERQRGNFPDRFSGHQFPNYSSELNVNALLLGDSALYLCASSSGSGAKETQYFGPGTRLLVL.